The rows below give T cell receptor beta chains drawn from one sample of a study of CD8 T cells in Susac syndrome. Via MiXCR, TCRdb re-called the immunoSEQ multiplex PCR reads, giving one row per CDR3 protein. The data show tens of thousands of distinct CDR3 sequences, under 95% seen once. Specimen: CD8+ T cells from PBMCs. The receptor set was obtained from a human donor in good health. The CDR3 runs from the conserved cysteine through the conserved F or W. The D gene is left open where the match is weak. The size entry is marked missing in some rows and otherwise reads once, few, many or a size class.

CDR3: CSVELLGLAGEGEQYF
DNA: TGCAGCGTTGAACTTTTGGGACTAGCGGGAGAAGGCGAGCAGTACTTC
J: TRBJ2-7
D: TRBD2
size: .
V: TRBV29-1
length: 16

CDR3: CAWSALTGNEQYF
DNA: TGTGCCTGGAGTGCACTAACAGGGAACGAGCAGTACTTC
J: TRBJ2-7
D: .
size: .
V: TRBV30
length: 13

CDR3: CASSGTESGTEAFF
DNA: TGTGCCAGCAGCGGGACGGAGTCGGGAACTGAAGCTTTCTTT
J: TRBJ1-1
D: .
size: .
V: TRBV9
length: 14

CDR3: CASGPGMVYEQYF
DNA: TGTGCCAGTGGACCGGGAATGGTATACGAGCAGTACTTC
J: TRBJ2-7
D: .
size: .
V: TRBV19
length: 13

CDR3: CASSFGMGRNQPQHF
DNA: TGTGCCAGCAGTTTCGGGATGGGCCGCAATCAGCCCCAGCATTTT
J: TRBJ1-5
D: .
size: .
V: TRBV12-3/TRBV12-4
length: 15

CDR3: CATARGGQETQYF
DNA: TGTGCCACCGCGCGGGGGGGGCAAGAGACCCAGTACTTC
J: TRBJ2-5
D: TRBD2
size: .
V: TRBV24-1
length: 13

CDR3: CASSSATGGDEQYF
DNA: TGTGCCAGCAGCTCCGCGACCGGGGGTGACGAGCAGTACTTC
J: TRBJ2-7
D: .
size: .
V: TRBV7-6
length: 14

CDR3: CASSSLLGGREVNEQFF
DNA: TGTGCCAGCAGTTCCCTCCTCGGGGGGCGGGAGGTCAATGAGCAGTTCTTC
J: TRBJ2-1
D: TRBD2
size: .
V: TRBV27
length: 17

CDR3: CSARGRASMNTEAFF
DNA: TGCAGTGCTAGAGGAAGGGCCAGCATGAACACTGAAGCTTTCTTT
J: TRBJ1-1
D: .
size: .
V: TRBV20-1
length: 15

CDR3: CASREAGEGNIQYF
DNA: TGTGCCAGCAGAGAAGCGGGAGAGGGAAACATTCAGTACTTC
J: TRBJ2-4
D: TRBD2
size: .
V: TRBV25-1
length: 14

CDR3: CASSLGTGVHEQYF
DNA: TGTGCCAGCAGCTTAGGGACAGGGGTGCACGAGCAGTACTTC
J: TRBJ2-7
D: TRBD1
size: .
V: TRBV7-6
length: 14

CDR3: CASSGTSGRGFHEQYF
DNA: TGTGCCAGCAGTGGAACTAGCGGGAGGGGTTTCCACGAGCAGTACTTC
J: TRBJ2-7
D: TRBD2
size: .
V: TRBV2
length: 16

CDR3: CSADPSGRAYEQYF
DNA: TGCAGTGCGGATCCTAGCGGGAGGGCCTACGAGCAGTACTTC
J: TRBJ2-7
D: TRBD2
size: .
V: TRBV20-1
length: 14

CDR3: CSVEGVESLSTDTQYF
DNA: TGCAGCGTTGAAGGGGTGGAGTCCCTGAGCACAGATACGCAGTATTTT
J: TRBJ2-3
D: .
size: .
V: TRBV29-1
length: 16

CDR3: CASSFQGDEQFF
DNA: TGTGCCAGCAGCTTCCAGGGTGATGAGCAGTTCTTC
J: TRBJ2-1
D: .
size: .
V: TRBV5-6
length: 12

CDR3: CASSVAGGASYEQYF
DNA: TGTGCCAGCAGCGTAGCTGGGGGGGCCTCCTACGAGCAGTACTTC
J: TRBJ2-7
D: .
size: .
V: TRBV9
length: 15

CDR3: CASSFTYGSYEQYF
DNA: TGTGCCAGCAGCTTTACGTACGGGTCCTACGAGCAGTACTTC
J: TRBJ2-7
D: .
size: .
V: TRBV5-6
length: 14

CDR3: CASSEIPGTGFKPGNTIYF
DNA: TGTGCCAGCAGCGAGATTCCCGGGACAGGCTTTAAACCTGGAAACACCATATATTTT
J: TRBJ1-3
D: TRBD1
size: .
V: TRBV7-9
length: 19

CDR3: CSVGQGSSYEQYF
DNA: TGCAGCGTCGGACAGGGGAGCTCCTACGAGCAGTACTTC
J: TRBJ2-7
D: TRBD1
size: .
V: TRBV29-1
length: 13

CDR3: CASSIDRQGEKLFF
DNA: TGTGCCAGTAGTATAGATCGCCAGGGAGAAAAACTGTTTTTT
J: TRBJ1-4
D: .
size: .
V: TRBV19
length: 14

CDR3: CASSEPGPGILFF
DNA: TGTGCCAGCAGTGAACCGGGCCCAGGTATCTTGTTTTTT
J: TRBJ1-4
D: .
size: .
V: TRBV28
length: 13

CDR3: CASSFITDTQYF
DNA: TGTGCCAGCAGCTTTATCACAGATACGCAGTATTTT
J: TRBJ2-3
D: .
size: .
V: TRBV7-6
length: 12

CDR3: CATSRGGDREWEQYF
DNA: TGTGCCACCAGCAGGGGGGGGGACAGGGAATGGGAGCAGTACTTC
J: TRBJ2-7
D: TRBD1
size: .
V: TRBV15
length: 15

CDR3: CASSAVDRARNQPQHF
DNA: TGTGCCAGCAGTGCCGTAGACAGGGCTCGCAATCAGCCCCAGCATTTT
J: TRBJ1-5
D: TRBD1
size: .
V: TRBV6-4
length: 16

CDR3: CASSQVINYGYTF
DNA: TGCGCCAGCAGCCAAGTAATTAACTATGGCTACACCTTC
J: TRBJ1-2
D: .
size: .
V: TRBV4-1
length: 13

CDR3: CASSQGWEYNEQFF
DNA: TGCGCCAGCAGCCAAGGGTGGGAATACAATGAGCAGTTCTTC
J: TRBJ2-1
D: .
size: .
V: TRBV4-1
length: 14

CDR3: CASSAHGRGTGGYEQYF
DNA: TGTGCCAGCAGCGCCCACGGAAGGGGGACAGGGGGCTACGAGCAGTACTTC
J: TRBJ2-7
D: TRBD1
size: .
V: TRBV9
length: 17

CDR3: CASSLAGGYQETQYF
DNA: TGTGCCAGCAGCTTAGCGGGAGGGTACCAAGAGACCCAGTACTTC
J: TRBJ2-5
D: TRBD2
size: .
V: TRBV11-2
length: 15

CDR3: CASSPHGKEGYTEAFF
DNA: TGTGCCAGCAGCCCCCATGGGAAGGAGGGCTACACTGAAGCTTTCTTT
J: TRBJ1-1
D: .
size: .
V: TRBV3-1
length: 16

CDR3: CASSQGILRLNQPQHF
DNA: TGTGCCAGCAGCCAAGGGATCTTGAGGCTCAATCAGCCCCAGCATTTT
J: TRBJ1-5
D: .
size: once
V: TRBV3-1
length: 16

CDR3: CASSPGTGYTDTQYF
DNA: TGTGCCAGCAGCCCAGGGACTGGCTACACAGATACGCAGTATTTT
J: TRBJ2-3
D: .
size: .
V: TRBV13
length: 15

CDR3: CASSPDGSGDTQYF
DNA: TGTGCCAGCAGCCCGGACGGGTCGGGAGATACGCAGTATTTT
J: TRBJ2-3
D: .
size: .
V: TRBV5-6
length: 14

CDR3: CAITPGRGPTDTQYF
DNA: TGTGCCATTACACCTGGCAGGGGGCCAACAGATACGCAGTATTTT
J: TRBJ2-3
D: TRBD1
size: .
V: TRBV5-8
length: 15

CDR3: CASSSVTGGYEQYF
DNA: TGTGCCAGCAGTTCAGTGACAGGGGGCTACGAGCAGTACTTC
J: TRBJ2-7
D: TRBD1
size: .
V: TRBV27
length: 14

CDR3: CASSLQLLAGEGNEQFF
DNA: TGTGCCAGCAGTCTCCAATTACTAGCGGGAGAGGGGAATGAGCAGTTCTTC
J: TRBJ2-1
D: TRBD2
size: .
V: TRBV6-2/TRBV6-3
length: 17

CDR3: CASSLEEGLAGVNEQYF
DNA: TGCGCCAGCAGCCTTGAGGAAGGACTAGCGGGAGTCAACGAGCAGTACTTC
J: TRBJ2-7
D: TRBD2
size: .
V: TRBV4-1
length: 17

CDR3: CASSPQTGSSYEQYF
DNA: TGTGCCAGCTCACCACAGACAGGGAGCTCCTACGAGCAGTACTTC
J: TRBJ2-7
D: TRBD1
size: .
V: TRBV18
length: 15

CDR3: CATSRSGSGANVLTF
DNA: TGTGCCACCAGCAGATCAGGGTCCGGGGCCAACGTCCTGACTTTC
J: TRBJ2-6
D: .
size: .
V: TRBV15
length: 15

CDR3: CSARSGATSGRGNEQFF
DNA: TGCAGTGCTAGGTCAGGGGCGACAAGCGGGAGAGGCAATGAGCAGTTCTTC
J: TRBJ2-1
D: TRBD2
size: .
V: TRBV20-1
length: 17

CDR3: CAAGQNTEAFF
DNA: TGCGCCGCGGGACAGAACACTGAAGCTTTCTTT
J: TRBJ1-1
D: .
size: .
V: TRBV4-1
length: 11

CDR3: CASSPGRYYEQYF
DNA: TGTGCCAGCAGTCCCGGACGGTACTACGAGCAGTACTTC
J: TRBJ2-7
D: .
size: .
V: TRBV6-5
length: 13

CDR3: CASSLSGYQPQHF
DNA: TGTGCCAGCAGTTTGAGTGGTTATCAGCCCCAGCATTTT
J: TRBJ1-5
D: .
size: .
V: TRBV28
length: 13

CDR3: CASSKAGYGYTF
DNA: TGTGCCAGCAGTAAGGCAGGCTATGGCTACACCTTC
J: TRBJ1-2
D: .
size: .
V: TRBV27
length: 12

CDR3: CASSPGTGPTYEQYF
DNA: TGTGCCAGCAGTCCCGGGACAGGACCCACCTACGAGCAGTACTTC
J: TRBJ2-7
D: TRBD1
size: .
V: TRBV27
length: 15